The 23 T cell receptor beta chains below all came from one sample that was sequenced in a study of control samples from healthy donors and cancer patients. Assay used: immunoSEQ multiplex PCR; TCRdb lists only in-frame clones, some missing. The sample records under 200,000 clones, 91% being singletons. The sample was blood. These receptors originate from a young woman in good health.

The CDR3 bases are TGTGCCAGCAGCCAAGATCCGGGACCCTACAATGAGCAGTTCTTC. Amino acids: CASSQDPGPYNEQFF. The chain combines TRBV3-1 (or the pseudogene TRBV3-2) with TRBJ2-1; D possibly matches TRBD1 or TRBD2 (5 bases each). In germline, CDR1 is LGHDT, CDR2 YNNKEL (reference sequence). CDR3 length: 15 amino acids. The ends were cut back, 0 bases at V and 2 bases at J, with 8 bases in the middle.

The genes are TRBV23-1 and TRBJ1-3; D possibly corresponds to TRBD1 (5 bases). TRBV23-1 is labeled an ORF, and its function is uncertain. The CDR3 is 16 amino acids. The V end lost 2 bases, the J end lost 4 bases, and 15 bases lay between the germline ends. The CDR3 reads CASSQTPGTEGNTIYF. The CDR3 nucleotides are TGCGCCAGCAGTCAAACCCCCGGGACGGAGGGAAACACCATATATTTT.

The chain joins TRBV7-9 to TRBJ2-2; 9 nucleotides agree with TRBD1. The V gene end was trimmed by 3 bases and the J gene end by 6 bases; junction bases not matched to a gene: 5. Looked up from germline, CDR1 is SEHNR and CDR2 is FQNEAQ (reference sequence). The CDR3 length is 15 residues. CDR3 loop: CASSLNRGRSGELFF. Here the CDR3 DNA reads TGTGCCAGCAGCTTGAACAGGGGGCGGTCCGGGGAGCTGTTTTTT.

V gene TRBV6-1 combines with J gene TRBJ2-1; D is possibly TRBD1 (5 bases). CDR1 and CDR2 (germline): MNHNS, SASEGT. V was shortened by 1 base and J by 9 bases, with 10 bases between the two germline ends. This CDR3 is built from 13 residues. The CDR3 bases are TGTGCCAGCAGTGAAGGGGAAACAGGTGAGCAGTTCTTC. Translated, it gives CASSEGETGEQFF.

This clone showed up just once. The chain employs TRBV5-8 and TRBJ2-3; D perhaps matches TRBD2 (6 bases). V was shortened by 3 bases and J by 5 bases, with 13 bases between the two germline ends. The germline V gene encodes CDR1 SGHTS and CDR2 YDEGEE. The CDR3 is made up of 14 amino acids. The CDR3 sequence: CASSSGSEGDTQYF. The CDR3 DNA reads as TGTGCCAGCAGCTCCGGGTCGGAGGGAGATACGCAGTATTTT. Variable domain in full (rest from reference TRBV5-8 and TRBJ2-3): EAGVTQSPTHLIKTRGQQATLRCSPISGHTSVYWYQQALGLGLQFLLWYDEGEERNRGNFPPRFSGRQFPNYSSELNVNALELEDSALYLCASSSGSEGDTQYFGPGTRLTVL.

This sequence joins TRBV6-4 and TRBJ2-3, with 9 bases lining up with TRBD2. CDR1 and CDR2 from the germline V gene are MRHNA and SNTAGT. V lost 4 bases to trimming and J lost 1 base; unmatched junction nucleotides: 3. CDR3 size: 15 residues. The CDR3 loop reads CASSVAGAGTDTQYF. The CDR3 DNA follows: TGTGCCAGCAGTGTAGCGGGAGCGGGCACAGATACGCAGTATTTT.

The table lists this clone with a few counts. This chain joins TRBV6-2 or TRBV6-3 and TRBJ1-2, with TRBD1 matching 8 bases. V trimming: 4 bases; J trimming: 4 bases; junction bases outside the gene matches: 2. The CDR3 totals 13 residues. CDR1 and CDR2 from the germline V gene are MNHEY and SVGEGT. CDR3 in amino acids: CASSFTGGYGYTF. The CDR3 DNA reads TGTGCCAGCAGTTTTACAGGGGGCTATGGCTACACCTTC.

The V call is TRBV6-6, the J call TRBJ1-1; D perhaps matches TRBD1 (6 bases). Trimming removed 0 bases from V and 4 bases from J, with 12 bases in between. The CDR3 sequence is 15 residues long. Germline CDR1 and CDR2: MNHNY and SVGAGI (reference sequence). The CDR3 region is CASSYSKEGGTEAFF. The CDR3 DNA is TGTGCCAGCAGTTACTCGAAAGAGGGGGGCACTGAAGCTTTCTTT.

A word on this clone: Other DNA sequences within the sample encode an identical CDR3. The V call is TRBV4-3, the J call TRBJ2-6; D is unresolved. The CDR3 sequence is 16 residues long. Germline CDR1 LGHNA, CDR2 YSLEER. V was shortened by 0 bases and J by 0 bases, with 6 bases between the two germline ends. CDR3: CASSQETGSGANVLTF. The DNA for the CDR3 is TGCGCCAGCAGCCAAGAGACGGGCTCTGGGGCCAACGTCCTGACTTTC.

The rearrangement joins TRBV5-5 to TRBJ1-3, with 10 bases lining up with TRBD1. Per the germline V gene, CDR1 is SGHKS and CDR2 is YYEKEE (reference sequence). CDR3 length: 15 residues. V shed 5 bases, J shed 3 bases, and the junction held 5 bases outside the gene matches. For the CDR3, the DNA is TGTGCCAGCAGGCTGGGACAGGGGATTGGAAACACCATATATTTT. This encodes CASRLGQGIGNTIYF.

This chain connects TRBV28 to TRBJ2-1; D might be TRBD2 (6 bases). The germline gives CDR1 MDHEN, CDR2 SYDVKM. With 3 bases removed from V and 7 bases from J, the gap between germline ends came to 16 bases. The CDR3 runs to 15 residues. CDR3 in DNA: TGTGCCAGCAGTTTTTCCGTTGAGGGAGGAAATGAGCAGTTCTTC. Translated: CASSFSVEGGNEQFF.

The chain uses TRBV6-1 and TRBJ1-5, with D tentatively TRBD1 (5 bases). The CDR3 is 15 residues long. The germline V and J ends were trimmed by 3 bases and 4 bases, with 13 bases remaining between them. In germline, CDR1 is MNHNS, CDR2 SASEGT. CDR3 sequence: CASSDIGATNQPQHF. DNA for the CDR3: TGTGCCAGCAGTGATATAGGGGCGACGAATCAGCCCCAGCATTTT.

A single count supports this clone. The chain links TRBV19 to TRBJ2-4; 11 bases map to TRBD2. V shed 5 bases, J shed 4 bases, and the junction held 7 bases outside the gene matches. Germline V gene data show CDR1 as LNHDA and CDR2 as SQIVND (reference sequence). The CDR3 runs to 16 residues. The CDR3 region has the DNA TGTGCCAGTAGTCAGGGTAGCGGGGGGGCGAAAAACATTCAGTACTTC. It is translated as CASSQGSGGAKNIQYF. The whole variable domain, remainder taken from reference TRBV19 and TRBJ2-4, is DGGITQSPKYLFRKEGQNVTLSCEQNLNHDAMYWYRQDPGQGLRLIYYSQIVNDFQKGDIAEGYSVSREKKESFPLTVTSAQKNPTAFYLCASSQGSGGAKNIQYFGAGTRLSVL.

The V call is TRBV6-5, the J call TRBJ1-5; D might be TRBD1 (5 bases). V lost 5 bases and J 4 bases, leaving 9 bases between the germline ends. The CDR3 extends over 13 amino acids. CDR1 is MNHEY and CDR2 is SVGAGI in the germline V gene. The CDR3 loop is CASSTQVNQPQHF. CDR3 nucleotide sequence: TGTGCCAGCAGTACACAGGTGAATCAGCCCCAGCATTTT.

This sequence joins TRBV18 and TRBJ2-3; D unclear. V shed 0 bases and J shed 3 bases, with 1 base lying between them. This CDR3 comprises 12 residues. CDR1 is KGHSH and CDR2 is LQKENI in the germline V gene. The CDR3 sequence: CASSPPTDTQYF. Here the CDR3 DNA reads TGTGCCAGCTCACCACCGACAGATACGCAGTATTTT.

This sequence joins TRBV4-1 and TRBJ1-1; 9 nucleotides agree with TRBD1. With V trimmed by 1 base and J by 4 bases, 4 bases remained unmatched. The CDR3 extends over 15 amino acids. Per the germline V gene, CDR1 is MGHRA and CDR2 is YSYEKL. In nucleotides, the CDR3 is TGCGCCAGCAGCCAAGTGAACAGGGGGCCCACTGAAGCTTTCTTT. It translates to CASSQVNRGPTEAFF.

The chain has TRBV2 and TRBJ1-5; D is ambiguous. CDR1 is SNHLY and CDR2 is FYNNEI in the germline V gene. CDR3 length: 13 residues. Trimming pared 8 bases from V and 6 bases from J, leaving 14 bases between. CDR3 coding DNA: TGTGCCAGCCAAGGAGAAGGGAGTCAGCCCCAGCATTTT. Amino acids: CASQGEGSQPQHF.

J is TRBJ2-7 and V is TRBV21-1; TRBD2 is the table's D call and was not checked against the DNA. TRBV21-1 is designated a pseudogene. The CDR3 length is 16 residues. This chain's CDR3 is CASSRRLAGSSYEQYF. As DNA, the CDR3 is TGTGCCAGCAGCAGACGACTAGCGGGATCCTCCTACGAGCAGTACTTC.

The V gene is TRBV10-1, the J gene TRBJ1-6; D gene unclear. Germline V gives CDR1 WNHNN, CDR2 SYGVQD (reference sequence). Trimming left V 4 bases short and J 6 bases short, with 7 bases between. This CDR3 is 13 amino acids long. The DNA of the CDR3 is TGCGCCAGCAGTGCCGGGTCTAATTCACCCCTCCACTTT. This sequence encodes CASSAGSNSPLHF.

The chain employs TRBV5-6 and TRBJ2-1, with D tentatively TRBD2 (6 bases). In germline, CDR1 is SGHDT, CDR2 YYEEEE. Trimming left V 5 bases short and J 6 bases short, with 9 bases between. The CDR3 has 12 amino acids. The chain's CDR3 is CASRVAVNEQFF. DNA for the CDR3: TGTGCCAGCAGGGTAGCGGTCAATGAGCAGTTCTTC.

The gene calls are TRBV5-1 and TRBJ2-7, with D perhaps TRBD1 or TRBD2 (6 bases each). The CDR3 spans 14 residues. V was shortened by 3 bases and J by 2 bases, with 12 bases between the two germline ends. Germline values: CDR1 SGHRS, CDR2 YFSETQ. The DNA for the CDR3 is TGCGCCAGCAGCTCGACGGGGGCGACCTACGAGCAGTACTTC. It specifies CASSSTGATYEQYF.

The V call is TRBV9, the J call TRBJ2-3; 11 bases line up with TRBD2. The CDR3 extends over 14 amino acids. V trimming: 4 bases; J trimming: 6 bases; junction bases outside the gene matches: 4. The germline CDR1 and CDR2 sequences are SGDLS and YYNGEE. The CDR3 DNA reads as TGTGCCAGCAGCTATAGCGGGAGGGAGGATACGCAGTATTTT. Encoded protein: CASSYSGREDTQYF.

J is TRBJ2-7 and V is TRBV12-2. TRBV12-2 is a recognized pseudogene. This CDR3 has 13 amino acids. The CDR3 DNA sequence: TGTGCAAGTCGCTTAGGACCGATCTACGAGCAGTACTTC. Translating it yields CASRLGPIYEQYF.